This TCR beta chain emerged from a study of identical twins. A single record per CDR3 protein comes from TCRdb applying MiXCR to the 5' RACE reads. Seen here are about 500,000 distinct CDR3 sequences, roughly an eighth observed once, and the top ten hold about 0.94%. This clonotype was counted only a few times. Separately, the same data were catalogued under a study of yellow fever vaccine responses in identical twins.

Material for sequencing was CD4+ T cells sorted from blood. This clonotype was obtained from a woman between 18 and 29 years old in good health.

The CDR3 protein is CASSFDSGVKTQYF. The CDR3 DNA is TGTGCCAGCAGTTTTGATAGCGGTGTGAAGACCCAGTACTTC. The rearrangement uses TRBV12-3 or TRBV12-4 and TRBJ2-5; weak D call: TRBD2 (6 bases). This CDR3 is 14 amino acids long. The V and J ends lost 3 bases and 6 bases respectively, with 14 bases between them.